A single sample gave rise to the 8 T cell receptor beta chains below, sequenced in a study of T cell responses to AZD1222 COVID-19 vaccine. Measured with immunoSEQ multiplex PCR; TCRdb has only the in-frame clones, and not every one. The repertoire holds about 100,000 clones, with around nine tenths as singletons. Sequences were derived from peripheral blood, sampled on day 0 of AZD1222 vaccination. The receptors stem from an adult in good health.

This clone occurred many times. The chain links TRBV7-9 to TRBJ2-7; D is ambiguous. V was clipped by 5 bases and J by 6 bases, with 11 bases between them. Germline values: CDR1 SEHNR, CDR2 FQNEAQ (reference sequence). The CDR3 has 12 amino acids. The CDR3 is CASSPEPFEQYF. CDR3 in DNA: TGTGCCAGCAGCCCGGAACCCTTCGAGCAGTACTTC.

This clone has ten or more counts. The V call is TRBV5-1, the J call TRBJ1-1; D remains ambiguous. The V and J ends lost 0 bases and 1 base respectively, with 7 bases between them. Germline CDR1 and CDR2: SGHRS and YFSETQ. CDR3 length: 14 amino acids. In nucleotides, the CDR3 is TGCGCCAGCAGCTTGGGGTCAGGGAACACTGAAGCTTTCTTT. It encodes CASSLGSGNTEAFF.

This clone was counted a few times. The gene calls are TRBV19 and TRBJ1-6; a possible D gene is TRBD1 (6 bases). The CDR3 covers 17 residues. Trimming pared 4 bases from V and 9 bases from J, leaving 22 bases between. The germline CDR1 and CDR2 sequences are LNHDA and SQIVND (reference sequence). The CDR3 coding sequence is TGTGCCAGTAGTACAAGCTCCGGGGGCGCCGGTAGTTCACCCCTCCACTTT. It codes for CASSTSSGGAGSSPLHF.

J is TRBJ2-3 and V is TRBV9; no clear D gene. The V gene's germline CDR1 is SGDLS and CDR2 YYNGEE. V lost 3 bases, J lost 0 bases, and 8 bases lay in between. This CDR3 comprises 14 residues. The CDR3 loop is CASSAGRSTDTQYF. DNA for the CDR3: TGTGCCAGCAGCGCCGGACGGAGCACAGATACGCAGTATTTT.

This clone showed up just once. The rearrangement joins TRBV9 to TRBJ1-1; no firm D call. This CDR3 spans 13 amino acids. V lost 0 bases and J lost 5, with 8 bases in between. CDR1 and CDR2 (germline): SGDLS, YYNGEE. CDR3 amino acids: CASSVDGRTEAFF. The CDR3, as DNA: TGTGCCAGCAGCGTAGATGGGCGTACTGAAGCTTTCTTT.

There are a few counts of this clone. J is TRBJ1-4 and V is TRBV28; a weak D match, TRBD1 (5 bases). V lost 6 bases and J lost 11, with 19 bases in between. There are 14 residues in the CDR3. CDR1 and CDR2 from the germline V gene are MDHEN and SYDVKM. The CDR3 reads CASSPPARGGKLFF. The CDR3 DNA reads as TGTGCCAGCAGCCCCCCCGCCCGGGGGGGGAAACTGTTTTTT.

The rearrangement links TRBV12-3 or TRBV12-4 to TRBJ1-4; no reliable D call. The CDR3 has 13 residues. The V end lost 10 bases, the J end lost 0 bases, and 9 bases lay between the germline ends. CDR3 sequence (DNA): TGTGCCACTTCGGTTGCAACTAATGAAAAACTGTTTTTT. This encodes CATSVATNEKLFF.

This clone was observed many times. CDR3: CASSISTGDEGYGYTF. The CDR3 DNA is TGCGCCAGCAGCATTTCGACAGGGGATGAAGGCTATGGCTACACCTTC. The rearrangement joins TRBV5-1 to TRBJ1-2; 8 bases are shared with TRBD1. The trim removed 4 bases at V and 4 bases at J, leaving 12 bases unmatched. The CDR3 totals 16 residues. Germline V gene sequence: CDR1 SGHRS, CDR2 YFSETQ.